This TCR beta chain was retrieved from a study of low-dose radiotherapy and immunotherapy resistance in tumors. Time point noted: after trial treatment. Treatment given: LDRT plus nivolumab, ipilimumab, low-dose cyclophosphamide and aspirin (RACIN trial). This clonotype was recorded at least ten times. Alpha- and beta-chain coverage of first-strand cDNA came from TRAV- and TRBV-specific primers. TCRs were put through about 20 PCR cycles of amplification with Phusion. A constant-region primer and the V-primer adapter served as the primer pair. TCRdb itself ran the reads through MiXCR, one entry per CDR3 protein. The repertoire consists of 35,000 to 50,000 distinct CDR3 sequences, with roughly 20% occurring once and the leading ten covering under 9.5%. J lost 5 bases, V lost 1 base, and 7 bases had no gene match. This CDR3 contains 14 residues. CDR1 is DFQATT, CDR2 SNEGSKA, per germline (reference sequence).

Sample: PBMCs, taken after low-dose radiotherapy plus immunotherapy. This receptor was taken from a female donor with ovarian cancer. The genes are TRBV20-1 and TRBJ2-7; 8 nucleotides line up with TRBD1. CDR3 region: CSARGTGKIDEQYF. The CDR3 bases are TGCAGTGCTAGAGGGACAGGGAAGATCGACGAGCAGTACTTC.